Below, 20 T cell receptor beta chains from the same sample are listed, as sequenced in a study of siplizumab effects on memory and regulatory T cells. Sequenced by immunoSEQ multiplex PCR; TCRdb stores in-frame clones only, minus some. This table holds 99,000 or so clones, about 93% found once. The sequenced sample was CD4+ T cells sorted from blood. The origin of the receptors is a human donor in good health.

The chain recombines TRBV4-1 with TRBJ1-2; perhaps TRBD1 as D (5 bases). From germline, CDR1 is MGHRA and CDR2 YSYEKL. V lost 0 bases and J 0 bases, leaving 8 bases between the germline ends. There are 15 residues in the CDR3. This CDR3 is CASSQDGRANYGYTF. For the CDR3, the DNA is TGCGCCAGCAGCCAAGATGGCAGGGCTAACTATGGCTACACCTTC.

This chain uses TRBV30 with TRBJ2-1, with no clear D. V gave up 3 bases and J gave up 6 bases, with 12 bases separating them. Germline V gene sequence: CDR1 GTSNPN, CDR2 SVGIG (reference sequence). The length of the CDR3 is 13 residues. CDR3 sequence: CAWRSLWGNEQFF. In nucleotides, the CDR3 is TGTGCCTGGAGGTCTCTATGGGGCAATGAGCAGTTCTTC.

This clone has only one observation. This same CDR3 is encoded by further DNA sequences in the sample. The genes are TRBV7-3 and TRBJ1-1; the D gene is possibly TRBD1 (5 bases). This CDR3 is built from 13 residues. Germline V gene sequence: CDR1 SGHTA, CDR2 FQGTGA. The V end lost 5 bases, the J end lost 3 bases, and 10 bases lay between the germline ends. CDR3 DNA sequence: TGTGCCAGCAGCCGTGACAGAGACACTGAAGCTTTCTTT. Its translation: CASSRDRDTEAFF.

The chain has TRBV7-9 and TRBJ2-1; 7 bases are a match to TRBD1. The germline CDR1 and CDR2 sequences are SEHNR and FQNEAQ (reference sequence). Trimming removed 4 bases from V and 10 bases from J; junction bases left unmatched: 4. CDR3 length: 12 amino acids. The CDR3 sequence: CASSSDRDEQFF. DNA of the CDR3: TGTGCCAGCAGCTCTGACAGGGACGAGCAGTTCTTC.

This clone has only a few counts. The genes are TRBV2 and TRBJ1-1, with D perhaps TRBD1 (5 bases). The CDR3 runs 13 residues. Germline assignment: CDR1 SNHLY and CDR2 FYNNEI. Between the trimmed V and J ends, which lost 7 bases and 1 base, there was a span of 10 bases. CDR3 coding DNA: TGTGCCAGCACTGTAGGGGAGAACACTGAAGCTTTCTTT. This translates into CASTVGENTEAFF.

The gene calls are TRBV19 and TRBJ2-1; 7 bases align to TRBD2. The CDR3 is 16 residues long. Germline CDR1 and CDR2: LNHDA and SQIVND (reference sequence). V dropped 0 bases and J dropped 2; count of bases not matched to a gene: 4. The CDR3 here is CASSIERGRPYNEQFF. CDR3 sequence (DNA): TGTGCCAGTAGTATAGAGCGCGGGAGACCCTACAATGAGCAGTTCTTC.

The rearrangement joins TRBV6-4 to TRBJ1-1, with a possible D match to TRBD1 (5 bases). The CDR3 covers 14 residues. Germline CDR1 reads MRHNA; CDR2 reads SNTAGT. Trimming took 4 bases from V and 7 from J, leaving 16 bases between them. CDR3: CASSVVRGSGEAFF. CDR3 sequence (DNA): TGTGCCAGCAGTGTTGTAAGGGGCAGCGGTGAAGCTTTCTTT.

This clone has just one count. This chain joins TRBV5-8 and TRBJ2-2; unclear D gene. CDR3 length equals 15 residues. Deletions cut 4 bases from V and 5 bases from J, with 15 bases between. The germline V gene encodes CDR1 SGHTS and CDR2 YDEGEE. This chain's CDR3 is CASSPYSHLTGELFF. The CDR3 DNA is TGTGCCAGCAGCCCCTACAGCCATTTAACCGGGGAGCTGTTTTTT. Looking up the rest from reference TRBV5-8 and TRBJ2-2 gives the full variable domain: EAGVTQSPTHLIKTRGQQATLRCSPISGHTSVYWYQQALGLGLQFLLWYDEGEERNRGNFPPRFSGRQFPNYSSELNVNALELEDSALYLCASSPYSHLTGELFFGEGSRLTVL.

The chain couples TRBV5-1 to TRBJ1-1; D is unresolved. Germline loops: CDR1 SGHRS, CDR2 YFSETQ. The CDR3 sequence is 11 residues long. The V and J ends lost 6 bases and 3 bases respectively, with 6 bases between them. CDR3 nucleotides: TGCGCCAGCATGCGTGACACTGAAGCTTTCTTT. It encodes CASMRDTEAFF.

The genes are TRBV5-6 and TRBJ2-3; TRBD2 aligns across 10 bases. This CDR3 is built from 17 residues. V shed 4 bases and J 2 bases; nucleotides not matched to a gene: 10. Germline values: CDR1 SGHDT, CDR2 YYEEEE. The CDR3 loop reads CASSALSGGADTDTQYF. CDR3 DNA: TGTGCCAGCAGCGCACTGAGCGGGGGGGCCGACACAGATACGCAGTATTTT.

V usage is TRBV5-6 and J usage is TRBJ2-5, with 11 bases identical to TRBD1. The J segment lost 5 bases and the V segment lost 7 bases, leaving 13 bases of the junction unmatched. This CDR3 region has 16 residues. Germline CDR1 SGHDT, CDR2 YYEEEE. The CDR3 is CASSFLGQGAGETQYF. CDR3 sequence (DNA): TGTGCCAGCTCTTTCTTAGGACAGGGGGCAGGGGAGACCCAGTACTTC.

V and J are TRBV5-1 and TRBJ2-5; D is undetermined. Deletions cut 0 bases from V and 5 bases from J, with 17 bases between. The CDR3 is made up of 16 amino acids. Germline lookup yields CDR1 SGHRS and CDR2 YFSETQ. In nucleotides, the CDR3 is TGCGCCAGCAGCTTGGATTACCGCCTGGGCTCCGAGACCCAGTACTTC. Amino acids: CASSLDYRLGSETQYF.

The sample holds one count of this clone. The chain couples TRBV6-5 to TRBJ2-7, with a tentative D call TRBD1 (6 bases). Trimming stripped 11 bases from V and 3 bases from J, with 8 bases between. CDR3 length: 10 residues. Per germline, CDR1 MNHEY and CDR2 SVGAGI. As DNA, the CDR3 is TGTGCCTCAGGGGACTACGAGCAGTACTTC. This translates into CASGDYEQYF.

This chain uses TRBV18 with TRBJ1-1; 9 bases agree with TRBD1. From germline, CDR1 is KGHSH and CDR2 LQKENI. The V and J ends lost 5 bases and 5 bases, in that order; junction bases with no gene match: 6. The CDR3 totals 14 residues. CDR3 DNA: TGTGCCAGCTCATTGGGACAGGGAGGAACTGAAGCTTTCTTT. It is translated as CASSLGQGGTEAFF.

This chain joins TRBV7-9 and TRBJ1-3; tentative D call: TRBD1 (5 bases). This CDR3 has 16 amino acids. The V gene lost 4 bases and the J gene lost 3 bases, with 16 bases spanning the gap. Germline CDR1 is SEHNR and CDR2 is FQNEAQ (reference sequence). This CDR3 reads CASSSGRDYFGNTIYF. The CDR3 DNA reads TGTGCCAGCAGCTCTGGGCGGGACTACTTTGGAAACACCATATATTTT.

This chain uses TRBV15 with TRBJ2-5; possibly TRBD1 or TRBD2 for D (5 bases each). The CDR3 loop spans 15 amino acids. Per germline, CDR1 LNHNV and CDR2 YYDKDF (reference sequence). Trimming took off 2 bases at V and 5 bases at J, with 15 bases between the two ends. CDR3 in DNA: TGTGCCACCAGCAGAAACACCGGGGCACCTGAGACCCAGTACTTC. Encoded protein: CATSRNTGAPETQYF.

This rearrangement joins TRBV10-1 to TRBJ2-5; D tentatively reads TRBD1 or TRBD2 (5 bases each). Germline values: CDR1 WNHNN, CDR2 SYGVQD (reference sequence). The CDR3 totals 14 residues. With 2 bases removed from V and 5 bases from J, the gap between germline ends came to 12 bases. The CDR3 is CASSEPGTGETQYF. CDR3 nucleotide sequence: TGCGCCAGCAGTGAGCCGGGGACGGGGGAGACCCAGTACTTC.

The chain has TRBV20-1 and TRBJ2-5; D is ambiguous. V lost 5 bases to trimming and J lost 5 bases, with 6 bases between them. This CDR3 is 10 amino acids long. Germline CDR1 DFQATT, CDR2 SNEGSKA (reference sequence). The CDR3 here is CSAEWETQYF. The CDR3 DNA reads TGCAGTGCTGAGTGGGAGACCCAGTACTTC.

This rearrangement joins TRBV25-1 to TRBJ2-5; D might be TRBD2 (6 bases). CDR1 and CDR2 from the germline V gene are MGHDK and SYGVNS. V lost 8 bases and J lost 5, with 12 bases in between. The CDR3 is made up of 12 amino acids. The CDR3 DNA reads TGTGCCAGCCGCGGGGAGTTGGAGACCCAGTACTTC. The encoded protein is CASRGELETQYF.

The chain uses TRBV6-1 and TRBJ1-1; tentative D call: TRBD1 (5 bases). With 3 bases removed from V and 3 bases from J, the gap between germline ends came to 11 bases. This CDR3 comprises 14 residues. CDR1 and CDR2 from the germline V gene are MNHNS and SASEGT. CDR3 DNA sequence: TGTGCCAGCAGTGATCGGGGGTGGTACACTGAAGCTTTCTTT. It is translated as CASSDRGWYTEAFF.